This passage covers 22 T cell receptor beta chains from one sample sequenced in a study of cytomegalovirus exposure and HLA in healthy donors. Both 60 Vbeta primers and 13 Jbeta primers went into the PCR. The method was immunoSEQ multiplex PCR; TCRdb's version includes in-frame clones alone and lacks a portion of them. The data contain 99,000 or so clones, over 75% of them seen just once; the ten biggest clones take up approximately 4%. Sequencing was done on a sample of PBMCs. All receptors derive from a female donor in good health and CMV-seropositive.

The genes are TRBV7-6 and TRBJ2-1, with 13 bases identical to TRBD2. With 1 base clipped from V and 0 bases from J, the junction kept 9 bases outside the gene matches. CDR3 length: 20 residues. Per germline, CDR1 SGHVS and CDR2 FNYEAQ. The CDR3 protein is CASSLEPGLAGTSSYNEQFF. The CDR3 DNA follows: TGTGCCAGCAGCTTAGAGCCGGGACTAGCGGGAACTAGCTCCTACAATGAGCAGTTCTTC.

This clone has only a few counts. The V and J genes are TRBV11-2 and TRBJ1-2, with unresolved D. The CDR3 totals 17 residues. Germline V gives CDR1 SGHAT, CDR2 FQNNGV. V lost 5 bases to trimming and J lost 4 bases, with 23 bases between them. CDR3 amino acids: CASSPKARVGGIYGYTF. CDR3 DNA sequence: TGTGCCAGCAGCCCAAAGGCCCGGGTTGGCGGTATCTATGGCTACACCTTC.

The chain carries TRBV2 and TRBJ2-7; D is perhaps TRBD1 (6 bases). The CDR3 is 13 amino acids. V gave up 3 bases and J gave up 2 bases, with 8 bases separating them. Germline CDR1 SNHLY, CDR2 FYNNEI. This chain's CDR3 is CASSDNRAYEQYF. CDR3 nucleotides: TGTGCCAGCAGTGATAACAGGGCCTACGAGCAGTACTTC.

V and J are TRBV7-2 and TRBJ1-5, with D tentatively TRBD1 (5 bases). Germline loops: CDR1 SGHTA, CDR2 FQGNSA. Trimming pared 1 base from V and 5 bases from J, leaving 9 bases between. CDR3 length: 14 amino acids. The CDR3 protein is CASSLGQPDQPQHF. The CDR3 DNA follows: TGTGCCAGCAGCTTAGGACAGCCCGATCAGCCCCAGCATTTT.

The table lists this clone with a count of one. The rearrangement uses TRBV6-5 and TRBJ2-7; TRBD1 matches at 9 bases. The CDR3 totals 14 residues. V dropped 6 bases and J dropped 2; count of bases not matched to a gene: 5. CDR1 and CDR2 (germline): MNHEY, SVGAGI. CDR3 amino acids: CASSSGTGPYEQYF. The CDR3 bases are TGTGCCAGCAGCTCCGGGACAGGGCCCTACGAGCAGTACTTC.

The chain is built from TRBV4-1 and TRBJ2-7, with unresolved D. This CDR3 spans 11 amino acids. Germline V gives CDR1 MGHRA, CDR2 YSYEKL. The V end was cut by 2 bases, the J end by 6 bases, with 5 bases between. The CDR3 region is CASSQFGEQYF. The CDR3 nucleotides read TGCGCCAGCAGCCAATTCGGCGAGCAGTACTTC.

CDR3 protein: CASSPGQYGYTF. DNA for the CDR3: TGTGCCAGCAGCCCCGGACAGTATGGCTACACCTTC. The chain carries TRBV7-9 and TRBJ1-2, with D possibly TRBD1 on 6 matching bases. Looked up from germline, CDR1 is SEHNR and CDR2 is FQNEAQ (reference sequence). This CDR3 has 12 amino acids. V dropped 5 bases and J dropped 5 bases, with 9 bases sitting between them.

This clone was counted between two and nine times. The chain employs TRBV15 and TRBJ2-1; maybe TRBD2 (5 bases). Trimming stripped 0 bases from V and 8 bases from J, with 14 bases between. This CDR3 has 15 amino acids. The germline CDR1 and CDR2 sequences are LNHNV and YYDKDF (reference sequence). DNA for the CDR3: TGTGCCACCAGCAGAGACCACCAACTAGGTGATGAGCAGTTCTTC. It yields the protein CATSRDHQLGDEQFF.

The rearrangement joins TRBV10-3 to TRBJ2-3, with TRBD2 identical over 8 bases. This CDR3 comprises 16 residues. The V gene end was trimmed by 1 base and the J gene end by 4 bases; junction bases not matched to a gene: 7. Germline V gene lookup returns CDR1 ENHRY and CDR2 SYGVKD. The CDR3 sequence is CAISELLADIPDTQYF. CDR3 bases: TGTGCCATCAGTGAGTTACTAGCGGATATTCCAGATACGCAGTATTTT.

Here the CDR3 DNA reads TGTGCCAGCAGTTCGCTAGCGGGCGCGTACAATGAGCAGTTCTTC. Translated: CASSSLAGAYNEQFF. This sequence joins TRBV27 and TRBJ2-1, with 8 bases that match TRBD2. The CDR3 has 15 residues. With 4 bases clipped from V and 4 bases from J, the junction kept 6 bases outside the gene matches. CDR1 MNHEY and CDR2 SMNVEV come from the germline V gene (reference sequence).

V usage is TRBV28 and J usage is TRBJ1-1, with a tentative D call TRBD1 (6 bases). Germline V gene lookup returns CDR1 MDHEN and CDR2 SYDVKM. Trimming stripped 0 bases from V and 0 bases from J, with 11 bases between. The CDR3 runs 16 residues. CDR3 amino acids: CASSLWETGMNTEAFF. DNA of the CDR3: TGTGCCAGCAGTTTATGGGAAACAGGGATGAACACTGAAGCTTTCTTT.

The CDR3 coding sequence is TGTGCCAGAAGCTTAGCTCCCCTAGCCTACAATGAGCAGTTCTTC. It specifies CARSLAPLAYNEQFF. The rearrangement joins TRBV7-5 to TRBJ2-1; the table's D call of TRBD2 was not tested on the DNA. TRBV7-5 corresponds to a pseudogene. The CDR3 consists of 15 residues.

The chain is built from TRBV19 and TRBJ1-1; D may be TRBD1 (6 bases). The germline CDR1 and CDR2 sequences are LNHDA and SQIVND (reference sequence). V shed 7 bases and J shed 4 bases, with 13 bases lying between them. The CDR3 sequence is 13 residues long. For the CDR3, the DNA is TGTGCCAGTACCTCAGGGGTTGGCACTGAAGCTTTCTTT. Translating gives CASTSGVGTEAFF.

The rearrangement links TRBV2 to TRBJ1-5; D perhaps matches TRBD1 (5 bases). This CDR3 comprises 14 residues. Trimming removed 3 bases from V and 4 bases from J, with 10 bases in between. Per the germline V gene, CDR1 is SNHLY and CDR2 is FYNNEI. The CDR3 sequence is CASSEGQRNQPQHF. The CDR3 DNA is TGTGCCAGCAGTGAGGGGCAAAGAAATCAGCCCCAGCATTTT.

This CDR3 is CASSPRDRIYEQYF. The CDR3 DNA sequence: TGTGCCAGCAGTCCCCGGGACAGGATCTACGAGCAGTACTTC. The chain links TRBV27 to TRBJ2-7; 8 nucleotides align to TRBD1. Germline V gene data show CDR1 as MNHEY and CDR2 as SMNVEV (reference sequence). The CDR3 runs to 14 residues. The V and J ends lost 5 bases and 3 bases, in that order; junction bases with no gene match: 6.

In this sample, this clone turned up once. The junction and the germline gene differ at one end; a read error may be behind it. Other DNA sequences in the same sample also yield this CDR3. The J gene is TRBJ1-1, the V gene TRBV5-4; D possibly corresponds to TRBD1 (6 bases). Germline V gene data show CDR1 as SGHNT and CDR2 as YYREEE (reference sequence). CDR3 length equals 14 residues. The CDR3 here is CASSLGGRDTEAFF. Written as DNA, the CDR3 is TGCGCCAGCAGCTTGGGGGGGCGGGACACTGAAGCTTTCTTT.

This clone has only a few counts. This chain joins TRBV10-3 and TRBJ1-4; D remains unclear. V was shortened by 0 bases and J by 7 bases, with 6 bases between the two germline ends. The CDR3 is 13 residues long. The V gene's germline CDR1 is ENHRY and CDR2 SYGVKD. The CDR3 DNA is TGTGCCATCAGTGAGTCCACGGGTGAAAAACTGTTTTTT. Protein: CAISESTGEKLFF.

The chain couples TRBV4-1 to TRBJ1-6; D unclear. Germline CDR1 is MGHRA and CDR2 is YSYEKL. This CDR3 contains 14 residues. V was cut by 1 base and J by 9 bases, with 10 bases left in between. CDR3 sequence (DNA): TGCGCCAGCAGCCAAGGCGGCTGGCTTTCACCCCTCCACTTT. Protein product: CASSQGGWLSPLHF.

DNA for the CDR3: TGTGCCAGAGAGAGACAGGGGGATGGTGGCTACACCTTC. The encoded protein is CARERQGDGGYTF. V and J are TRBV2 and TRBJ1-2; TRBD1 matches 9 bases. This CDR3 has 13 amino acids. J was trimmed by 7 bases and V by 9 bases; bases with no gene match: 9. Germline V gene sequence: CDR1 SNHLY, CDR2 FYNNEI.

The rearrangement joins TRBV15 to TRBJ2-3, with D unresolved. The CDR3 contains 14 residues. Trimming removed 9 bases from V and 2 bases from J, with 15 bases in between. Per germline, CDR1 LNHNV and CDR2 YYDKDF (reference sequence). CDR3 sequence: CATQRRLSTDTQYF. The CDR3 DNA reads as TGTGCCACTCAGCGCCGACTCTCCACAGATACGCAGTATTTT. Variable domain in full (rest from reference TRBV15 and TRBJ2-3): DAMVIQNPRYQVTQFGKPVTLSCSQTLNHNVMYWYQQKSSQAPKLLFHYYDKDFNNEADTPDNFQSRRPNTSFCFLDIRSPGLGDTAMYLCATQRRLSTDTQYFGPGTRLTVL.

V gene TRBV9 combines with J gene TRBJ2-7; 11 nucleotides agree with TRBD2. Per germline, CDR1 SGDLS and CDR2 YYNGEE. The CDR3 is made up of 16 amino acids. V dropped 4 bases and J dropped 4; count of bases not matched to a gene: 10. The CDR3 region is CASSRGVGTSGYEQYF. The DNA for the CDR3 is TGTGCCAGCAGCCGAGGGGTGGGGACTAGCGGATACGAGCAGTACTTC.

This sequence joins TRBV9 and TRBJ2-1; TRBD2 matches 11 bases. The V gene's germline CDR1 is SGDLS and CDR2 YYNGEE. V dropped 1 base and J dropped 7; count of bases not matched to a gene: 7. This CDR3 contains 16 residues. CDR3 amino acids: CASSVTSGRQGNEQFF. The DNA of the CDR3 is TGTGCCAGCAGCGTAACTAGCGGGAGACAAGGTAATGAGCAGTTCTTC.